Shown below are 19 T cell receptor beta chains from a single sample sequenced in a study of T cells in Graves' hyperthyroidism and ophthalmopathy (dated by TCRdb to about 2019). Library method: multiplex PCR. Reads for this sample came from an Illumina HiSeq 2000. The TCR beta CDR3 regions were amplified from the RNA transcripts. For the first round of RT-PCR on the TCR CDR3, the HTBI primer set was used together with the Qiagen OneStep RT-PCR kit. The raw public data were reprocessed by TCRdb itself: fastp quality trimming at Q25, MiXCR clonotype calling, in-frame beta chains only. Each record represents a unique CDR3 protein, reported with the most common genes and DNA among its rows. The sample contains fewer than 650,000 distinct CDR3 sequences, 14% of them found a single time. Roughly 7% of the sample goes to the ten largest clones. Input material: blood. Every receptor here comes from a woman between 18 and 29 years old with Graves' ophthalmopathy.

This clonotype was picked up many times. This chain connects TRBV28 to TRBJ2-7, with D possibly matching TRBD2 (6 bases). Trimming removed 4 bases at V and 3 bases at J, with 10 bases between. Germline V lookup: CDR1 MDHEN, CDR2 SYDVKM. This CDR3 is 13 amino acids long. The CDR3 loop reads CASSSGLRYEQYF. CDR3 DNA sequence: TGTGCCAGCAGTTCGGGACTGCGCTACGAGCAGTACTTC.

As to this clonotype: This may arise from a read error, as a much more abundant clone is one base away. This chain connects TRBV24-1 to TRBJ2-3; D is perhaps TRBD2 (5 bases). The CDR3 sequence is 16 residues long. Germline values: CDR1 KGHDR, CDR2 SFDVKD. DNA of the CDR3: TGTGCCACCAGTGATTTAGCGTTTGCTAGCACAGATACGCAGTGTTTT. Residues: CATSDLAFASTDTQCF.

This clonotype was counted a few times. This sequence joins TRBV20-1 and TRBJ2-5; TRBD1 agrees at 7 bases. The CDR3 spans 15 residues. V shed 2 bases and J 5 bases; nucleotides not matched to a gene: 11. Germline assignment: CDR1 DFQATT and CDR2 SNEGSKA (reference sequence). The CDR3 here is CSARRSNEGAETQYF. The CDR3 DNA sequence: TGCAGTGCTAGAAGGTCTAACGAGGGGGCTGAGACCCAGTACTTC.

This clonotype occurred a few times. CDR3 in amino acids: CASSRRDRPQETQYF. The CDR3 nucleotides read TGTGCCAGCAGCCGAAGGGACAGGCCCCAAGAGACCCAGTACTTC. J is TRBJ2-5 and V is TRBV3-1, with TRBD1 matching 8 bases. Per the germline V gene, CDR1 is LGHDT and CDR2 is YNNKEL (reference sequence). The V gene end was trimmed by 4 bases and the J gene end by 1 base; junction bases not matched to a gene: 5. The CDR3 sequence is 15 residues long.

Regarding this clonotype: A much larger clone lies a single base off, so this may be a read error. The chain joins TRBV27 to TRBJ2-7, with D perhaps assigned TRBD1 or TRBD2 (6 bases each). The germline V gene encodes CDR1 MNHEY and CDR2 SMNVEV (reference sequence). This CDR3 has 15 amino acids. The CDR3 DNA follows: TGTGCCAGCAGTTTATCGTCGGGGGCCTCCTACGGGCAGTACTTC. Translation gives CASSLSSGASYGQYF.

This clonotype has at least ten counts. This chain uses TRBV12-3 or TRBV12-4 with TRBJ2-5; 7 positions match TRBD1. J lost 5 bases, V lost 5 bases, and 8 bases had no gene match. This CDR3 contains 14 residues. For the CDR3, the DNA is TGTGCCAGCAGTCCGGGACAGATAAGCGAGACCCAGTACTTC. Translated, it gives CASSPGQISETQYF.

In its sample, this clonotype was seen many times. The chain employs TRBV12-3 or TRBV12-4 and TRBJ2-5; 9 bases are shared with TRBD1. The trim removed 4 bases at V and 4 bases at J, leaving 10 bases unmatched. This CDR3 is built from 16 residues. The CDR3 protein is CASSSIGDRAGETQYF. CDR3 coding DNA: TGTGCCAGCAGTTCGATTGGGGACAGGGCGGGAGAGACCCAGTACTTC.

This clonotype was seen at least ten times. The gene calls are TRBV7-2 and TRBJ2-3; D is ambiguous. This CDR3 spans 15 amino acids. Germline V gene data show CDR1 as SGHTA and CDR2 as FQGNSA. The V gene lost 1 base and the J gene lost 0 bases, with 8 bases spanning the gap. The CDR3 protein is CASSLGGISTDTQYF. The CDR3 DNA is TGTGCCAGCAGCTTAGGGGGAATCAGCACAGATACGCAGTATTTT.

The DNA of the CDR3 is TGTGCCAGCAGTCTACTTCTAGCGGGGAAGGACAAAAACATTCAGTACTTC. The encoded protein is CASSLLLAGKDKNIQYF. The V and J genes are TRBV6-2 or TRBV6-3 and TRBJ2-4; 9 nucleotides line up with TRBD2. The V segment lost 5 bases and the J segment 3 bases; nucleotides outside the gene matches: 11. CDR3 length: 17 amino acids. The germline CDR1 and CDR2 sequences are MNHEY and SVGEGT.

The genes are TRBV5-1 and TRBJ2-1, with TRBD1 matching 9 bases. The V gene's germline CDR1 is SGHRS and CDR2 YFSETQ. The CDR3 totals 14 residues. V lost 4 bases, J lost 9 bases, and 8 bases stayed unmatched. The CDR3 DNA is TGCGCCAGCAGCCCCGGGACAGGGAACGGTGAGCAGTTCTTC. Protein: CASSPGTGNGEQFF.

The chain uses TRBV5-1 and TRBJ2-3, with D possibly matching TRBD2 (5 bases). CDR3 length: 15 residues. The V gene's germline CDR1 is SGHRS and CDR2 YFSETQ. V lost 2 bases to trimming and J lost 0 bases, with 10 bases between them. CDR3 nucleotides: TGCGCCAGCAGCTTCGGGCGGGCAAGCACAGATACGCAGTATTTT. As protein: CASSFGRASTDTQYF.

Concerning this clonotype: Since the CDR3 does not end with the conserved phenylalanine or tryptophan, this likely comes from a read error. The J gene is TRBJ2-7, the V gene TRBV7-9, with 9 positions matching TRBD1. With V trimmed by 4 bases and J by 2 bases, 3 bases remained unmatched. CDR1 and CDR2 (germline): SEHNR, FQNEAQ (reference sequence). The CDR3 totals 14 residues. CDR3 sequence (DNA): TGTGCCAGCAGCTCCGGGACAGGGACCTACGAGCAGTACCTC. Its translation: CASSSGTGTYEQYL.

The V and J genes are TRBV3-1 and TRBJ2-2; D is possibly TRBD1 (5 bases). Germline lookup yields CDR1 LGHDT and CDR2 YNNKEL (reference sequence). The CDR3 extends over 15 amino acids. V was cut by 6 bases and J by 1 base, with 12 bases left in between. The CDR3, as DNA: TGTGCCAGCAGTAGACAGACCCAGAACACCGGGGAGCTGTTTTTT. Its translation is CASSRQTQNTGELFF.

This clonotype showed up many times. The chain joins TRBV3-1 to TRBJ1-3; 7 bases map to TRBD1. Germline trimming cut 2 bases from V and 2 bases from J; bases unmatched to any gene: 9. Germline assignment: CDR1 LGHDT and CDR2 YNNKEL (reference sequence). This CDR3 spans 17 amino acids. This CDR3 reads CASSQSHHRGAGNTIYF. The CDR3 DNA follows: TGTGCCAGCAGCCAATCCCATCACAGGGGAGCTGGAAACACCATATATTTT.

This clonotype was counted ten times or more. The chain has TRBV2 and TRBJ2-7; 8 bases agree with TRBD2. The CDR3 is 16 residues long. Germline trimming cut 6 bases from V and 2 bases from J; bases unmatched to any gene: 12. In germline, CDR1 is SNHLY, CDR2 FYNNEI. In DNA, the CDR3 is TGTGCCAGCAGCGACCCACGGGGCGGGAGGCCCTACGAGCAGTACTTC. Translated, it gives CASSDPRGGRPYEQYF.

This clonotype was seen more than once but under ten times. The V call is TRBV20-1, the J call TRBJ2-1; 7 bases fit TRBD2. V was clipped by 6 bases and J by 3 bases; unmatched bases: 11. The CDR3 runs to 15 residues. From germline, CDR1 is DFQATT and CDR2 SNEGSKA (reference sequence). The CDR3 region is CSAIGTKFRYNEQFF. The CDR3 DNA follows: TGCAGTGCAATCGGGACTAAGTTCCGCTACAATGAGCAGTTCTTC.

This clonotype occurred a few times. J is TRBJ2-7 and V is TRBV4-2, with a tentative D call TRBD2 (5 bases). Between the trimmed V and J ends, which lost 0 bases and 0 bases, there was a span of 9 bases. The CDR3 runs 15 residues. Germline V CDR1 and CDR2: LGHNA, YNFKEQ. CDR3 DNA sequence: TGTGCCAGCAGCCAAGATAATAGCGCCTCCTACGAGCAGTACTTC. Amino acid sequence: CASSQDNSASYEQYF.

This chain uses TRBV9 with TRBJ2-7; D might be TRBD2 (5 bases). CDR1 is SGDLS, CDR2 YYNGEE, per germline. The V end was cut by 0 bases, the J end by 7 bases, with 23 bases between. This CDR3 is built from 17 residues. The DNA for the CDR3 is TGTGCCAGCAGCGTAGGACTAACAATCTACCATGTGGGTGAGCAGTACTTC. This codes for CASSVGLTIYHVGEQYF.

This rearrangement joins TRBV6-5 to TRBJ2-7; the match to TRBD2 covers 7 bases. Germline values: CDR1 MNHEY, CDR2 SVGAGI. After removal of 0 bases from V and 0 bases from J, the junction contained 2 bases not matched to a gene. The CDR3 is 15 residues long. The DNA for the CDR3 is TGTGCCAGCAGTTACTCGAAGCGGGGCTCCTACGAGCAGTACTTC. It yields the protein CASSYSKRGSYEQYF.